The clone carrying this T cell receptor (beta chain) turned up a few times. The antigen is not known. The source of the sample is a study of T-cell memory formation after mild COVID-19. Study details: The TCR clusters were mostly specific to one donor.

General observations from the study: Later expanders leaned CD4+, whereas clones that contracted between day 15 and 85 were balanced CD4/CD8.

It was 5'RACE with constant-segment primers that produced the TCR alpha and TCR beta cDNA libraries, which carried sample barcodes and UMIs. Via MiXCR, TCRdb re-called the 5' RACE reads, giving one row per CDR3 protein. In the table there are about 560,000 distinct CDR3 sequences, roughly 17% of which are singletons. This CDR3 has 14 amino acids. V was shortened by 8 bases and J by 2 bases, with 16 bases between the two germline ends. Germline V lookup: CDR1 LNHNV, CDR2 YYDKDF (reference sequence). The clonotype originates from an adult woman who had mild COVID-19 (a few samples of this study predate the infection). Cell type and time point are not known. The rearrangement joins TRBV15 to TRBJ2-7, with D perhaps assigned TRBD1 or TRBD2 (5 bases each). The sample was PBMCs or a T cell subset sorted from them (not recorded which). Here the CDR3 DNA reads TGTGCCACCGCTTCGGGGCTGAATGCCTACGAGCAGTACTTC. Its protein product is CATASGLNAYEQYF.